The 19 T cell receptor beta chains below all came from one sample that was sequenced in a study of a mutant IDH1 vaccine in newly diagnosed glioma. Time point reported: baseline, week 1 (first vaccination visit). The treatment was: pre-vaccination baseline after standard-of-care therapy. Profiled with immunoSEQ multiplex PCR; TCRdb holds only in-frame clones, not every one. The data hold around 88,000 clones, with roughly 78% observed a single time. Sample: PBMCs, taken from a glioma patient treated with radiotherapy, temozolomide or both. The receptor set was obtained from a man aged 40-49 years with glioma.

This rearrangement joins TRBV7-8 to TRBJ2-2, with TRBD2 matching over 8 bases. The CDR3 is 21 residues long. From germline, CDR1 is SGHVS and CDR2 FQNEAQ. After removal of 0 bases from V and 0 bases from J, the junction contained 15 bases not matched to a gene. The DNA for the CDR3 is TGTGCCAGCAGCTTAGCGTGGGTAGGACTAGCTAAAACATCGAACACCGGGGAGCTGTTTTTT. This sequence encodes CASSLAWVGLAKTSNTGELFF. The full variable domain, rest sourced from reference TRBV7-8 and TRBJ2-2, is GAGVSQSPRYKVAKRGQDVALRCDPISGHVSLFWYQQALGQGPEFLTYFQNEAQLDKSGLPSDRFFAERPEGSVSTLKIQRTQQEDSAVYLCASSLAWVGLAKTSNTGELFFGEGSRLTVL.

The chain links TRBV7-2 to TRBJ2-1, with 14 bases that match TRBD2. The CDR3 contains 16 residues. Trimming removed 1 base from V and 9 bases from J; junction bases left unmatched: 5. Germline loops: CDR1 SGHTA, CDR2 FQGNSA. In DNA form, the CDR3 reads TGTGCCAGCAGCTTAGTTTCGACTAGCGGGAGGGGTGAGCAGTTCTTC. Encoded protein: CASSLVSTSGRGEQFF.

The chain uses TRBV7-2 and TRBJ1-2; TRBD1 agrees at 11 bases. Germline assignment: CDR1 SGHTA and CDR2 FQGNSA. J lost 6 bases, V lost 10 bases, and 4 bases had no gene match. The CDR3 is 12 residues long. As DNA, the CDR3 is TGTGCCACCGGACAGGGGGCTAATGGCTACACCTTC. Residues: CATGQGANGYTF.

This clone was seen more than once but under ten times. The gene calls are TRBV7-2 and TRBJ1-1; 7 bases match TRBD1. This CDR3 has 14 residues. The V segment lost 5 bases and the J segment 1 base; nucleotides outside the gene matches: 4. CDR1 is SGHTA, CDR2 FQGNSA, per germline. The CDR3 nucleotides read TGTGCCAGCAGCCCAGGACAGGCGAACACTGAAGCTTTCTTT. Protein sequence: CASSPGQANTEAFF.

The sample holds a few counts of this clone. This chain links TRBV5-4 with TRBJ1-1; D gene uncertain. The CDR3 length is 15 residues. Germline CDR1 SGHNT, CDR2 YYREEE (reference sequence). The V end was cut by 0 bases, the J end by 2 bases, with 11 bases between. CDR3 sequence (DNA): TGTGCCAGCAGCTTGGTAGGTTCAGCTAACACTGAAGCTTTCTTT. It yields the protein CASSLVGSANTEAFF.

The chain employs TRBV6-5 and TRBJ1-6; tentatively, D is TRBD1 (5 bases). The CDR3 loop spans 15 amino acids. V lost 0 bases and J 8 bases, leaving 11 bases between the germline ends. Germline V lookup: CDR1 MNHEY, CDR2 SVGAGI. DNA for the CDR3: TGTGCCAGCAGTTACTCTTTGGGGGAGGATTCACCCCTCCACTTT. Encoded protein: CASSYSLGEDSPLHF.

In this sample, this clone turned up once. The gene calls are TRBV10-2 and TRBJ2-5; 8 nucleotides agree with TRBD2. CDR1 and CDR2 (germline): WSHSY, SAAADI. This CDR3 has 14 residues. V shed 9 bases, J shed 2 bases, and the junction held 8 bases outside the gene matches. The CDR3 loop is CASGSGGAQETQYF. The CDR3 nucleotides are TGCGCCAGTGGATCGGGGGGGGCACAAGAGACCCAGTACTTC.

The rearrangement joins TRBV7-3 to TRBJ2-3, with a possible D match to TRBD2 (6 bases). Germline V gene sequence: CDR1 SGHTA, CDR2 FQGTGA. The germline V and J ends were trimmed by 3 bases and 0 bases, with 10 bases remaining between them. This CDR3 is built from 15 residues. The CDR3 sequence: CASSFDAGSTDTQYF. CDR3 in DNA: TGTGCCAGCAGCTTCGACGCGGGGAGCACAGATACGCAGTATTTT.

The sample holds a few counts of this clone. The V and J genes are TRBV4-2 and TRBJ2-1, with D uncertain. The CDR3 length is 13 residues. Germline-derived CDR1 and CDR2 are LGHNA and YNFKEQ. V was shortened by 4 bases and J by 8 bases, with 12 bases between the two germline ends. The DNA of the CDR3 is TGTGCCAGCAGCCTTTATAGGGTAGATGAGCAGTTCTTC. Its protein product is CASSLYRVDEQFF.

The rearrangement joins TRBV5-4 to TRBJ2-7; D not resolved. The V end was cut by 0 bases, the J end by 5 bases, with 9 bases between. Germline V lookup: CDR1 SGHNT, CDR2 YYREEE (reference sequence). This CDR3 has 13 residues. This CDR3 reads CASSLAQRHEQYF. DNA of the CDR3: TGTGCCAGCAGCTTGGCCCAGAGGCACGAGCAGTACTTC.

The gene calls are TRBV18 and TRBJ2-2; 9 bases map to TRBD2. The CDR3 contains 16 residues. The germline CDR1 and CDR2 sequences are KGHSH and LQKENI. Trimming removed 4 bases from V and 3 bases from J; junction bases left unmatched: 6. The CDR3 DNA reads as TGTGCCAGCTCACTCAAGACTAGCGGCCACACCGGGGAGCTGTTTTTT. Protein product: CASSLKTSGHTGELFF.

This clone was seen only a few times. The V gene is TRBV25-1, the J gene TRBJ1-5; no reliable D call. The CDR3 has 15 residues. Trimming stripped 2 bases from V and 7 bases from J, with 15 bases between. In germline, CDR1 is MGHDK, CDR2 SYGVNS. The CDR3 DNA is TGTGCCAGCAGTGAAAGTCAGGACCTAAGCCAGCCCCAGCATTTT. Its protein product is CASSESQDLSQPQHF.

The CDR3 bases are TGTGCCAGCAGTTTAGAGTACAGGGCGGGAGGCTACACCTTC. Translated, it gives CASSLEYRAGGYTF. V usage is TRBV28 and J usage is TRBJ1-2; possibly TRBD1 for D (6 bases). The CDR3 is 14 amino acids. Trimming cost V 2 bases and J 8 bases, with 15 bases left between them. The germline gives CDR1 MDHEN, CDR2 SYDVKM.

The rearrangement uses TRBV4-3 and TRBJ2-1; 7 bases are a match to TRBD2. J lost 3 bases, V lost 2 bases, and 4 bases had no gene match. The CDR3 has 15 amino acids. Germline V gene sequence: CDR1 LGHNA, CDR2 YSLEER. CDR3 sequence reads: CASSQTSGDYNEQFF. The DNA of the CDR3 is TGCGCCAGCAGCCAAACCAGCGGGGACTACAATGAGCAGTTCTTC.

The chain employs TRBV4-3 and TRBJ1-1; 7 bases align to TRBD1. V lost 0 bases to trimming and J lost 2 bases; unmatched junction nucleotides: 6. The CDR3 contains 16 residues. Germline V gene sequence: CDR1 LGHNA, CDR2 YSLEER. CDR3 nucleotide sequence: TGCGCCAGCAGCCAAGATACAGGGGCCTCAAACACTGAAGCTTTCTTT. This codes for CASSQDTGASNTEAFF.

This clone was observed a single time. V usage is TRBV2 and J usage is TRBJ2-7; 11 nucleotides agree with TRBD1. The germline V gene has CDR1 SNHLY and CDR2 FYNNEI. This CDR3 contains 15 residues. V was clipped by 3 bases and J by 1 base; unmatched bases: 2. In DNA form, the CDR3 reads TGTGCCAGCAGTGAGCGGGACAGGGGGTCCTACGAGCAGTACTTC. Translating it yields CASSERDRGSYEQYF.

The genes are TRBV6-1 and TRBJ2-1, with D hard to call. Trimming pared 6 bases from V and 4 bases from J, leaving 4 bases between. CDR3 length: 11 amino acids. Germline V CDR1 and CDR2: MNHNS, SASEGT. The CDR3 DNA reads TGTGCCAGCAGGGGGTACAATGAGCAGTTCTTC. Encoded protein: CASRGYNEQFF.

This chain links TRBV7-2 with TRBJ2-7; TRBD2 might be the D (5 bases). The CDR3 is 14 residues long. Trimming left V 2 bases short and J 4 bases short, with 12 bases between. The germline CDR1 and CDR2 sequences are SGHTA and FQGNSA. The CDR3 spells CASSLTTEVYEQYF. The CDR3 DNA reads TGTGCCAGCAGCTTAACGACGGAGGTGTACGAGCAGTACTTC.

This sequence joins TRBV29-1 and TRBJ1-6; maybe TRBD1 (5 bases). Germline lookup yields CDR1 SQVTM and CDR2 ANQGSEA. Between the trimmed V and J ends, which lost 2 bases and 9 bases, there was a span of 14 bases. This CDR3 has 14 amino acids. CDR3 nucleotide sequence: TGCAGCGTTGAATCATCCGGGGGAGGTTCACCCCTCCACTTT. This codes for CSVESSGGGSPLHF. Full variable domain (remainder filled in from reference TRBV29-1 and TRBJ1-6): SAVISQKPSRDICQRGTSLTIQCQVDSQVTMMFWYRQQPGQSLTLIATANQGSEATYESGFVIDKFPISRPNLTFSTLTVSNMSPEDSSIYLCSVESSGGGSPLHFGNGTRLTVT.